Listed below are T cell receptor beta chains from one sample, sequenced in a study of vaccination effects on CD4 cells after COVID-19. No antigen has been identified for these receptors. Sequenced by immunoSEQ multiplex PCR; TCRdb stores in-frame clones only, minus some. Of around 46,000 clones in the sample, 65% to 80% were seen once. Specimen: CD4+ T cells from PBMCs cultured without peptide, collected before COVID-19 vaccination. The receptors were gathered from a human donor who received a COVID-19 vaccine. The conserved cysteine and the conserved F or W are not part of the CDR3 here. The D gene is left open where the match is weak. Expanded clones get a size class; other rows say once, few or many, or leave the size out.

clone_size	d_call	cdr3_length	v_call	j_call	cdr3_aa
.	.	10	TRBV30	TRBJ2-5	AWSVEGLVQY
.	.	12	TRBV5-1	TRBJ2-7	ASRDRRPPYEQY
few	.	11	TRBV14	TRBJ1-6	ASSPFQGSPLH
once	.	13	TRBV2	TRBJ1-2	ASSDHRISNYGYT
few	.	13	TRBV2	TRBJ1-1	ASSEWVGITPEAF
.	TRBD1	10	TRBV10-3	TRBJ2-7	AISGQGYEQY
.	.	14	TRBV10-3	TRBJ1-2	AISESTPQFNYGYT
.	.	13	TRBV5-5	TRBJ1-4	ASSLAGRVDEKLF
.	.	11	TRBV7-2	TRBJ1-1	ASSLGWNTEAF
.	TRBD1	13	TRBV5-1	TRBJ1-1	ASSSQGPASTEAF
.	TRBD1	13	TRBV15	TRBJ1-5	ATSIRTGVGQPQH
.	TRBD1	14	TRBV5-4	TRBJ2-2	ASSLGQGANTGELF
.	TRBD1	11	TRBV18	TRBJ1-2	ASSTGTGIGYT
.	TRBD1	14	TRBV5-1	TRBJ1-1	ASSPGTGRTNTEAF
few	.	15	TRBV3-1/TRBV3-2	TRBJ1-6	ASSQGPSGVRNSPLH
.	TRBD2	15	TRBV30	TRBJ2-3	AGNSGRSRASTDTQY
.	.	12	TRBV9	TRBJ2-1	ASSTRAGGGEQF
.	.	12	TRBV14	TRBJ2-7	ASSQRQSPYEQY
.	.	11	TRBV5-6	TRBJ1-2	ASSLAGVYGYT
.	TRBD2	14	TRBV7-2	TRBJ2-7	ASSLVLGLERNEQY
.	TRBD1	12	TRBV5-1	TRBJ1-2	ASSTGQGSYGYT
.	.	16	TRBV4-2	TRBJ2-3	ASSQGSGAGASTDTQY
.	.	11	TRBV2	TRBJ1-2	ASTLGGNYGYT
once	.	13	TRBV5-1	TRBJ2-6	ASSLGGSGANVLT
.	TRBD1	12	TRBV10-3	TRBJ1-2	AIRGTGKRSGYT
.	.	10	TRBV20-1	TRBJ1-1	SASKTYTEAF
.	.	11	TRBV2	TRBJ2-3	ASSEVSTDTQY
.	TRBD2	13	TRBV27	TRBJ2-1	ASSSLAGGYNEQF
.	.	12	TRBV3-1/TRBV3-2	TRBJ1-6	ASSQEFGNSPLH